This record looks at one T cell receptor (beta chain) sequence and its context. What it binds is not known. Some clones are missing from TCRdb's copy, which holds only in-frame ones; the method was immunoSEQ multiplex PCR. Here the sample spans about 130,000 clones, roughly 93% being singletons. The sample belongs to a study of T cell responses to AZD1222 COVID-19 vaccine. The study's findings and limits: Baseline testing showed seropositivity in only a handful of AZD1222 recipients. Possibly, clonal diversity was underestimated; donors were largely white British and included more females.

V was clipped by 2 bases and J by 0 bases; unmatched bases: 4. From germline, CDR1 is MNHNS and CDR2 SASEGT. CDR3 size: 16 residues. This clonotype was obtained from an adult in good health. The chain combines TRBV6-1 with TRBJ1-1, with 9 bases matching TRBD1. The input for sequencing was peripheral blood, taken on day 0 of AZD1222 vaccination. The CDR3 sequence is CASSEWRTGVNTEAFF. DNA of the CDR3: TGTGCCAGCAGTGAATGGAGGACAGGGGTGAACACTGAAGCTTTCTTT.